The 11 T cell receptor beta chains given below trace back to one sample, sequenced in a study of T cells in Graves' hyperthyroidism and ophthalmopathy. Amplification of TCR beta CDR3 regions used RNA as the template. The HTBI primer set drove a first-round RT-PCR of the TCR CDR3. TCRdb independently ran MiXCR on the multiplex PCR reads; one entry per CDR3 protein. The sample consists of about 46,000 distinct CDR3 sequences, 45% to 50% of them appearing once. Sequencing input: peripheral blood or thyroid tissue (not recorded which). These receptor sequences come from a woman aged 45-59 years with Graves' hyperthyroidism.

V gene TRBV24-1 combines with J gene TRBJ1-2, with D tentatively TRBD1 (5 bases). The CDR3 has 13 residues. Germline V gene sequence: CDR1 KGHDR, CDR2 SFDVKD. Trimming removed 0 bases at V and 4 bases at J, with 5 bases between. For the CDR3, the DNA is TGTGCCACCAGTGATTTGCAGGGCTATGGCTACACCTTC. It is translated as CATSDLQGYGYTF.

With respect to this clonotype: It may be a read error: a sequence one base away is much more abundant. The genes are TRBV7-9 and TRBJ1-2, with 8 bases identical to TRBD1. V lost 8 bases and J lost 12; bases outside the gene matches: 14. Germline CDR1 and CDR2: SEHNR and FQNEAQ (reference sequence). The CDR3 totals 13 residues. CDR3 sequence reads: CASSLTTGDGHTF. DNA for the CDR3: TGTGCCAGCTCACTTACGACAGGGGACGGCCACACCTTC.

This clonotype has only one observation. The V and J genes are TRBV7-6 and TRBJ2-6; 10 nucleotides line up with TRBD1. The junction had 8 bases not matched to a gene; V was cut back by 3 bases and J by 6 bases. This CDR3 spans 17 amino acids. Germline V gives CDR1 SGHVS, CDR2 FNYEAQ. This CDR3 reads CASSFPPGQGTANVLTF. CDR3 DNA: TGTGCCAGCAGCTTTCCCCCGGGACAGGGGACGGCCAACGTCCTGACTTTC.

Many counts were recorded for this clonotype. This rearrangement joins TRBV6-1 to TRBJ2-2; D is undetermined. The V end lost 2 bases, the J end lost 9 bases, and 10 bases lay between the germline ends. The CDR3 is 13 amino acids. Per germline, CDR1 MNHNS and CDR2 SASEGT. The CDR3 DNA is TGTGCCAGCAGTGAAATCCAGGCGAGGGAGCTGTTTTTT. Protein: CASSEIQARELFF.

To note about this clonotype: Relative to the germline gene, one junction end is altered; a read error may explain this. The rearrangement uses TRBV7-9 and TRBJ2-7; possible D gene TRBD2, 5 bases. Germline loops: CDR1 SEHNR, CDR2 FQNEAQ (reference sequence). The CDR3 has 14 residues. CDR3 in DNA: TGTGCAAGCAGCAAAAGCAGGAGAGTTAGCGAGCAGCACTTC. Amino acids: CASSKSRRVSEQHF.

J is TRBJ2-7 and V is TRBV2, with 8 bases identical to TRBD2. V was clipped by 8 bases and J by 2 bases; unmatched bases: 5. Germline V CDR1 and CDR2: SNHLY, FYNNEI. The CDR3 consists of 13 residues. The CDR3 is CASQVTSAYEQYF. CDR3 DNA sequence: TGTGCCAGCCAGGTGACTAGCGCCTACGAGCAGTACTTC. Complete variable domain (other parts from reference TRBV2 and TRBJ2-7): EPEVTQTPSHQVTQMGQEVILRCVPISNHLYFYWYRQILGQKVEFLVSFYNNEISEKSEIFDDQFSVERPDGSNFTLKIRSTKLEDSAMYFCASQVTSAYEQYFGPGTRLTVT.

As concerns this clonotype: This may come from a read error, since a much larger clone is one base off. This chain joins TRBV7-9 and TRBJ1-2; the D is unclear. The CDR3 runs to 12 residues. Germline V gives CDR1 SEHNR, CDR2 FQNEAQ (reference sequence). CDR3 loop: CASSFKGYGYAF. The CDR3 nucleotides read TGTGCCAGCAGTTTTAAAGGCTATGGCTACGCCTTC.

This clonotype showed up just once. V gene TRBV7-6 combines with J gene TRBJ1-1, with 9 bases aligning to TRBD1. V gave up 4 bases and J gave up 11 bases; unmatched junction bases: 14. This CDR3 is 15 amino acids long. CDR1 is SGHVS and CDR2 is FNYEAQ in the germline V gene. The CDR3: CASSSRQGGRVYAFF. CDR3 bases: TGTGCCAGCAGCTCCCGACAGGGGGGGAGGGTATATGCTTTCTTT.

The CDR3 reads CASSSSHANYGYTF. For the CDR3, the DNA is TGTGCCAGCAGCTCATCCCACGCCAACTATGGCTACACCTTC. The chain is built from TRBV7-2 and TRBJ1-2; D gene ambiguous. The V gene lost 4 bases and the J gene lost 2 bases, with 11 bases spanning the gap. This CDR3 region has 14 residues. Germline assignment: CDR1 SGHTA and CDR2 FQGNSA.

The V gene is TRBV14, the J gene TRBJ1-1; D not certain. From germline, CDR1 is SGHDN and CDR2 FVKESK. CDR3 length: 16 amino acids. Trimming removed 2 bases from V and 0 bases from J, with 13 bases in between. The CDR3 is CASSQRAGRMNTEAFF. The CDR3 nucleotides read TGTGCCAGCAGCCAAAGGGCAGGACGGATGAACACTGAAGCTTTCTTT.

Judged by abundance, this clonotype is medium-sized (0.01 to 0.1%). The chain employs TRBV29-1 and TRBJ1-5; D not certain. The germline V gene has CDR1 SQVTM and CDR2 ANQGSEA. V shed 4 bases and J shed 0 bases, with 7 bases lying between them. This CDR3 has 13 residues. The CDR3 spells CSVVENSNQPQHF. The CDR3 DNA sequence: TGCAGCGTTGTCGAGAATAGCAATCAGCCCCAGCATTTT. Variable domain in full (rest from reference TRBV29-1 and TRBJ1-5): SAVISQKPSRDICQRGTSLTIQCQVDSQVTMMFWYRQQPGQSLTLIATANQGSEATYESGFVIDKFPISRPNLTFSTLTVSNMSPEDSSIYLCSVVENSNQPQHFGDGTRLSIL.